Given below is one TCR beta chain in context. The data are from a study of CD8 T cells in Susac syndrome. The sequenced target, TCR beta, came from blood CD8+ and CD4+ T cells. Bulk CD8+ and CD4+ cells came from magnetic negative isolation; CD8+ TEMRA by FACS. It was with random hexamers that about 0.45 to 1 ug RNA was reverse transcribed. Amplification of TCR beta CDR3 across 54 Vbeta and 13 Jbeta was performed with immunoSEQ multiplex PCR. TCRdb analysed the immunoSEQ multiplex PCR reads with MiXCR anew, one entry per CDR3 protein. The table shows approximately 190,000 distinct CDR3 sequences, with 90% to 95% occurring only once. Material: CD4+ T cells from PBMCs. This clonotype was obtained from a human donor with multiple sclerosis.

The CDR3 bases are TGTGCTAGTGGTTACTCCACCGGGGGCCCCACCTACGAGCAGTACTTC. It codes for CASGYSTGGPTYEQYF. V usage is TRBV12-5 and J usage is TRBJ2-7; D tentatively reads TRBD1 or TRBD2 (6 bases each). V was cut by 4 bases and J by 2 bases, with 18 bases left in between. The CDR3 is 16 residues long. The germline V gene has CDR1 LGHNT and CDR2 FRNRAP.